The subject of this entry is one TCR beta chain. The antigen it binds to is not known. Base qualities were left out, and no much larger clone turns up one base away. The record originates from a study of blood T cell repertoires in COVID-19 (dated by TCRdb to 2020 to 2022). A note on the overall study: Samples from collaborators originated in the United States, Italy and Spain and spanned both the acute and convalescent phases of COVID-19. The material from the prospective study consisted of cDNA or gDNA derived from T cells, B-cell-depleted T cells, or PBMCs. The dataset comprised deeply sampled blood TCRbeta repertoires from subjects exposed to, actively infected with, or recovered from COVID-19. The repertoires were made available in a free public database intended to serve as a resource for research on the immune response to SARS-CoV-2. Samples were obtained from the ongoing ImmuneRACE study (first 160 participants) and from some 1,300 subjects provided by 6 global collaborators. Sample metadata almost always included a de-identified subject ID, COVID-19 status, age in years and sex. HLA class I and class II types, where available, came from metadata supplied by the sample provider rather than from assay-based typing.

On the study overall, not on this receptor specifically: The amount of clinical and demographic metadata varied by source and participant and was provided uncurated.

Taken from the germline V gene (reference sequence), the CDR1 and CDR2 loops are GTSNPN and SVGIG. The cysteine opens and the phenylalanine closes a CDR3 of 15 amino acids. Only CDR3 DNA is held: 45 bases, read in frame from base 1. V loses 2 bases of germline sequence and J loses 0 bases, and the interval between the two ends is 11 bases. TCRbeta CDR3 regions were amplified from genomic DNA by means of the immunoSEQ Assay, a bias-controlled multiplex PCR. The authors' pipeline ran thus. Nucleated cell counts per sample were estimated from amplification of reference gene primers within the assay. To quantify the absolute abundance of each unique TCRbeta CDR3 rearrangement, sequence reads were collapsed and filtered. For each sample, productive Simpson clonality was calculated by taking the square root of Simpson's diversity index across productive rearrangements. The clones in this table, taken by TCRdb from immuneACCESS, are in-frame only. Not every clone is retained; where verified, under half of the shortfall comes from an unresolved V gene, and the cause of the rest is unknown. The V and J calls and clone size are taken from that table; D and trimming were inferred from the DNA. This sample has 150,000 to 170,000 clones in its table, and roughly 89% of those were observed once. Around 0.55% of the sample rests with the top ten.

Whole blood was collected in K2EDTA tubes by collaborating institutions according to the institutions' own protocols. For TCRbeta analysis, collaborator samples were shipped as frozen whole blood, as isolated PBMCs, or as DNA extracted from either sample type. The sequence came from a man between 50 and 59 years old with acute or convalescent COVID-19. This sequence uses TRBV30 and TRBJ1-3; too little of a D gene remains to name it. What was sequenced was peripheral blood. The CDR3 protein sequence reads: CAWSSDTRSGNTIYF. The DNA reads TGTGCCTGGAGTTCAGACACCCGCTCTGGAAACACCATATATTTT.